The 6 T cell receptor beta chains below all came from one sample that was sequenced in a study of shared clonotypes between healthy human individuals. Naive CD8 cells lacked CD45RO, underwent positive selection for CCR7 and left out terminally differentiated effector memory CD45RA+ cells. This table comes from immunoSEQ multiplex PCR, and its TCRdb copy is limited to in-frame clones, with some not included. The sample includes around 1.9 million clones, 85% to 95% seen only once; the top ten take around 1.8%. Source material: naive CD8+ T cells from PBMCs. All receptors derive from a man aged 18 to 30 in good health. Some clones in this sample may be carry-over from other donors' samples.

The gene calls are TRBV6-1 and TRBJ1-1; D gene unclear. Looked up from germline, CDR1 is MNHNS and CDR2 is SASEGT. This CDR3 is 13 amino acids long. V gave up 1 base and J gave up 5 bases, with 8 bases separating them. The CDR3 DNA reads TGTGCCAGCAGTGAAGAGTTTAGGACTGAAGCTTTCTTT. This encodes CASSEEFRTEAFF.

V is TRBV9 and J is TRBJ2-3; D might be TRBD1 (6 bases). In germline, CDR1 is SGDLS, CDR2 YYNGEE. V gave up 3 bases and J gave up 0 bases, with 14 bases separating them. The CDR3 covers 16 residues. This chain's CDR3 is CASSAGNRASTDTQYF. Written as DNA, the CDR3 is TGTGCCAGCAGCGCTGGGAACAGGGCCAGCACAGATACGCAGTATTTT.

Turning to this clone: Within the sample, other DNA sequences also encode this same CDR3. This sequence joins TRBV5-1 and TRBJ2-7, with a tentative D call TRBD2 (5 bases). Looked up from germline, CDR1 is SGHRS and CDR2 is YFSETQ. V was cut by 4 bases and J by 6 bases, with 8 bases left in between. This CDR3 region has 11 residues. The CDR3 sequence: CASSGRGEQYF. The CDR3 bases are TGCGCCAGCAGCGGACGGGGCGAGCAGTACTTC.

The genes are TRBV5-1 and TRBJ1-1; D is possibly TRBD1 (6 bases). Between the trimmed V and J ends, which lost 4 bases and 1 base, there was a span of 26 bases. CDR1 and CDR2 from the germline V gene are SGHRS and YFSETQ. The CDR3 has 19 amino acids. CDR3 in amino acids: CASSVRPGHSLGQNTEAFF. The DNA for the CDR3 is TGCGCCAGCAGCGTTCGTCCGGGACACAGCTTGGGGCAGAACACTGAAGCTTTCTTT.

V usage is TRBV28 and J usage is TRBJ2-7; TRBD1 agrees at 7 bases. Looked up from germline, CDR1 is MDHEN and CDR2 is SYDVKM. The CDR3 totals 15 residues. V lost 3 bases to trimming and J lost 0 bases; unmatched junction nucleotides: 5. CDR3 sequence (DNA): TGTGCCAGCAGTTTGGGGGACAGAAGCTCCTACGAGCAGTACTTC. Protein: CASSLGDRSSYEQYF.

This chain uses TRBV6-5 with TRBJ1-1; D is perhaps TRBD1 (5 bases). V was pared by 2 bases and J by 0 bases, with 10 bases between. The CDR3 loop spans 15 amino acids. The germline V gene encodes CDR1 MNHEY and CDR2 SVGAGI. The CDR3 loop is CASSYMGVVNTEAFF. The CDR3, as DNA: TGTGCCAGCAGTTACATGGGGGTAGTGAACACTGAAGCTTTCTTT.